This entry lists 21 T cell receptor beta chains sequenced from one sample in a study of identical twins. TCRdb re-analysed the 5' RACE reads in MiXCR, keeping a single row per CDR3 protein. The data show 700,000 to 950,000 distinct CDR3 sequences, around 12% seen once. The sample was also reused in another study, on yellow fever vaccine responses in identical twins.

The specimen sequenced was PBMCs. The source is a woman aged 18-29 years in good health.

The chain uses TRBV6-1 and TRBJ1-5; D unclear. Trimming removed 9 bases from V and 1 base from J, with 7 bases in between. The CDR3 is made up of 12 amino acids. The V gene's germline CDR1 is MNHNS and CDR2 SASEGT. CDR3 in DNA: TGTGCCAGGGAGACAAGCAATCAGCCCCAGCATTTT. It translates to CARETSNQPQHF.

In its sample, this clonotype was seen many times. The chain combines TRBV5-1 with TRBJ2-2; TRBD1 matches at 7 bases. Germline CDR1 and CDR2: SGHRS and YFSETQ. The CDR3 is 15 amino acids. V lost 0 bases to trimming and J lost 2 bases; unmatched junction nucleotides: 1. CDR3 sequence (DNA): TGCGCCAGCAGCTTGGACAGGGGTAACACCGGGGAGCTGTTTTTT. It specifies CASSLDRGNTGELFF.

The chain recombines TRBV3-1 with TRBJ2-5; TRBD1 aligns across 10 bases. The CDR3 length is 15 residues. Germline CDR1 LGHDT, CDR2 YNNKEL (reference sequence). Unmatched junction bases numbered 6, after V lost 3 bases and J lost 5 bases. The CDR3 sequence: CASSHPGTGDETQYF. The CDR3 DNA sequence: TGTGCCAGCAGCCATCCCGGGACAGGGGACGAGACCCAGTACTTC.

The V and J genes are TRBV3-1 and TRBJ2-2, with D perhaps matching TRBD2 (5 bases). Germline CDR1 is LGHDT and CDR2 is YNNKEL (reference sequence). The CDR3 consists of 17 residues. The V end lost 2 bases, the J end lost 4 bases, and 17 bases lay between the germline ends. The CDR3, as DNA: TGTGCCAGCAGCCAACCTAGCTTAGGACGCAGCACCGGGGAGCTGTTTTTT. Translated, it gives CASSQPSLGRSTGELFF.

J is TRBJ2-7 and V is TRBV12-3 or TRBV12-4, with 8 bases matching TRBD2. CDR3 length: 13 residues. The J segment lost 6 bases and the V segment lost 2 bases, leaving 3 bases of the junction unmatched. The CDR3 region has the DNA TGTGCCAGCAGTTTAATGGGGACTAGCGAGCAGTACTTC. Translated, it gives CASSLMGTSEQYF.

This clonotype showed up many times. The V gene is TRBV12-3 or TRBV12-4, the J gene TRBJ1-5; the match to TRBD1 covers 8 bases. The CDR3 length is 17 residues. With V trimmed by 5 bases and J by 2 bases, 11 bases remained unmatched. CDR3 in amino acids: CASSPGQGYSGNQPQHF. The CDR3 DNA sequence: TGTGCCAGCAGTCCTGGACAGGGTTATAGTGGCAATCAGCCCCAGCATTTT.

The chain uses TRBV5-1 and TRBJ2-1; 8 bases are a match to TRBD2. CDR3 size: 15 residues. Germline CDR1 is SGHRS and CDR2 is YFSETQ. Trimming cost V 0 bases and J 9 bases; bases outside gene matches: 8. The CDR3 loop is CASSLASGRIGEQFF. The CDR3 DNA reads TGCGCCAGCAGCTTGGCGAGCGGGAGAATTGGTGAGCAGTTCTTC.

The chain links TRBV12-3 or TRBV12-4 to TRBJ2-3, with D perhaps TRBD1 (5 bases). V was pared by 1 base and J by 2 bases, with 10 bases between. This CDR3 has 15 amino acids. CDR3 protein: CASSLVGAFTDTQYF. The CDR3 nucleotides read TGTGCCAGCAGTTTAGTAGGGGCCTTCACAGATACGCAGTATTTT.

This clonotype occurred a few times. This chain connects TRBV12-3 or TRBV12-4 to TRBJ2-3, with D possibly being TRBD1 (6 bases). V lost 3 bases to trimming and J lost 6 bases, with 13 bases between them. The CDR3 has 14 amino acids. The CDR3 region is CASSFRTVYDTQYF. The CDR3 bases are TGTGCCAGCAGTTTCCGGACAGTCTATGATACGCAGTATTTT.

This clonotype appeared many times. The chain has TRBV10-3 and TRBJ1-2; D is unresolved. The ends were cut back, 2 bases at V and 2 bases at J, with 6 bases in the middle. This CDR3 is built from 13 residues. Germline CDR1 is ENHRY and CDR2 is SYGVKD. Here the CDR3 reads CAISEHTNYGYTF. CDR3 nucleotides: TGTGCCATCAGTGAGCACACGAACTATGGCTACACCTTC.

In its sample, this clonotype was seen a few times. The chain uses TRBV28 and TRBJ2-3, with 13 positions matching TRBD2. V dropped 7 bases and J dropped 2; count of bases not matched to a gene: 18. In germline, CDR1 is MDHEN, CDR2 SYDVKM. This CDR3 spans 20 amino acids. The CDR3 loop reads CASTTIGLAGVGPNTDTQYF. CDR3 coding DNA: TGTGCCAGCACCACAATCGGACTAGCGGGAGTGGGGCCGAACACAGATACGCAGTATTTT.

The chain combines TRBV6-2 or TRBV6-3 with TRBJ2-7; D is tentatively TRBD1 or TRBD2 (5 bases each). The CDR3 runs 14 residues. Trimming took 3 bases from V and 3 from J, leaving 12 bases between them. Germline assignment: CDR1 MNHEY and CDR2 SVGEGT. CDR3 sequence: CASSYGDAHYEQYF. In nucleotides, the CDR3 is TGTGCCAGCAGTTATGGGGACGCCCACTACGAGCAGTACTTC.

This rearrangement joins TRBV20-1 to TRBJ1-5; TRBD1 is a possible D gene (5 bases). V was trimmed by 0 bases and J by 0 bases, leaving 12 bases between them. Germline values: CDR1 DFQATT, CDR2 SNEGSKA (reference sequence). This CDR3 spans 16 amino acids. The CDR3 region has the DNA TGCAGTGCTAGAGAGCCGGGACGCAATAGCAATCAGCCCCAGCATTTT. Protein sequence: CSAREPGRNSNQPQHF.

The table lists this clonotype with a few counts. J is TRBJ2-3 and V is TRBV14; D unresolved. This CDR3 contains 13 residues. V dropped 0 bases and J dropped 6 bases, with 7 bases sitting between them. Germline-derived CDR1 and CDR2 are SGHDN and FVKESK. CDR3 nucleotide sequence: TGTGCCAGCAGCCAAGATATGGTCGATACGCAGTATTTT. Translation gives CASSQDMVDTQYF.

V gene TRBV4-1 combines with J gene TRBJ2-3, with 9 bases matching TRBD1. V lost 0 bases and J lost 3; bases outside the gene matches: 13. Germline V lookup: CDR1 MGHRA, CDR2 YSYEKL. This CDR3 spans 19 amino acids. The CDR3 DNA follows: TGCGCCAGCAGCCAAGACGGGGTAACAGGGGGCGAATTTACAGATACGCAGTATTTT. This encodes CASSQDGVTGGEFTDTQYF.

This clonotype appeared a few times. The V and J genes are TRBV10-3 and TRBJ2-1, with D uncertain. Germline CDR1 is ENHRY and CDR2 is SYGVKD. Trimming took off 7 bases at V and 10 bases at J, with 14 bases between the two ends. CDR3 length equals 12 residues. The CDR3 sequence: CAITAPLGEQFF. CDR3 in DNA: TGTGCCATCACCGCCCCGTTGGGGGAGCAGTTCTTC.

The chain combines TRBV20-1 with TRBJ2-6, with D perhaps TRBD2 (6 bases). Germline assignment: CDR1 DFQATT and CDR2 SNEGSKA (reference sequence). This CDR3 is built from 20 residues. Trimming left V 3 bases short and J 0 bases short, with 24 bases between. This CDR3 reads CSARSPGAGALHSGANVLTF. The CDR3 DNA reads TGCAGTGCTAGGAGTCCGGGAGCTGGCGCCCTACACTCTGGGGCCAACGTCCTGACTTTC.

This clonotype was seen more than once but under ten times. V gene TRBV10-3 combines with J gene TRBJ2-7; 10 positions match TRBD1. Germline CDR1 reads ENHRY; CDR2 reads SYGVKD. Germline trimming cut 10 bases from V and 2 bases from J; bases unmatched to any gene: 5. The CDR3 runs to 13 residues. The CDR3 sequence is CATGTGAAYEQYV. For the CDR3, the DNA is TGTGCCACCGGGACAGGGGCAGCCTACGAGCAGTACGTC.

The DNA for the CDR3 is TGTGCCACCAGTGATTTAGTAGCGGGAGAGATAGATACGCAGTATTTT. As protein: CATSDLVAGEIDTQYF. The rearrangement joins TRBV24-1 to TRBJ2-3, with 9 bases identical to TRBD2. Germline lookup yields CDR1 KGHDR and CDR2 SFDVKD. The CDR3 totals 16 residues. V gave up 1 base and J gave up 5 bases; unmatched junction bases: 6.

In its sample, this clonotype was seen a few times. The chain is built from TRBV12-3 or TRBV12-4 and TRBJ2-2, with D uncertain. Deletions cut 7 bases from V and 0 bases from J, with 24 bases between. The CDR3 loop spans 19 amino acids. The CDR3 DNA reads TGTGCCAGCAATTTTCACGGTGCGACGGCTATTCCGAACACCGGGGAGCTGTTTTTT. Translated: CASNFHGATAIPNTGELFF.

The chain has TRBV2 and TRBJ1-1, with 8 bases fitting TRBD1. With V trimmed by 5 bases and J by 7 bases, 12 bases remained unmatched. The CDR3 spans 15 residues. Germline CDR1 SNHLY, CDR2 FYNNEI. CDR3 in DNA: TGTGCCAGCAGTCCCAGTCCGGACAGGGTTCTTGAAGCTTTCTTT. It translates to CASSPSPDRVLEAFF. Variable domain in full (rest from reference TRBV2 and TRBJ1-1): EPEVTQTPSHQVTQMGQEVILRCVPISNHLYFYWYRQILGQKVEFLVSFYNNEISEKSEIFDDQFSVERPDGSNFTLKIRSTKLEDSAMYFCASSPSPDRVLEAFFGQGTRLTVV.